The 8 T cell receptor beta chains below come from one sample, sequenced in a study of fetal regulatory T cell absence and autoimmunity. The data were produced by immunoSEQ multiplex PCR, yet TCRdb's version contains in-frame clones alone and is incomplete. Counted here are about 46,000 clones, approximately 83% occurring once; the ten biggest clones make up around 0.43%. The sequenced sample was cord blood. All receptors derive from a newborn boy with IPEX syndrome.

The rearrangement joins TRBV18 to TRBJ1-2, with a weak D call TRBD1 (6 bases). The CDR3 is 14 amino acids. Trimming shortened V by 0 bases and J by 6 bases, and 11 bases separated the two germline ends. Germline lookup yields CDR1 KGHSH and CDR2 LQKENI. CDR3 residues: CASSPPSGAHGYTF. The CDR3 nucleotides are TGTGCCAGCTCACCACCGTCAGGGGCACATGGCTACACCTTC.

This rearrangement joins TRBV18 to TRBJ2-3, with D perhaps matching TRBD1 (6 bases). CDR1 KGHSH and CDR2 LQKENI come from the germline V gene. This CDR3 is 16 amino acids long. Between the trimmed V and J ends, which lost 2 bases and 0 bases, there was a span of 12 bases. CDR3 protein: CASSPGGGLSTDTQYF. The DNA for the CDR3 is TGTGCCAGCTCACCAGGGGGCGGGCTCAGCACAGATACGCAGTATTTT.

The CDR3 DNA is TGTGCCAGCAGAATGGCCGAAAGGTATGGCTACACCTTC. Translation gives CASRMAERYGYTF. This chain connects TRBV7-9 to TRBJ1-2; D is unresolved. The germline V gene encodes CDR1 SEHNR and CDR2 FQNEAQ (reference sequence). V was pared by 6 bases and J by 5 bases, with 13 bases between. The CDR3 is made up of 13 amino acids.

The CDR3 DNA reads TGTGCCAGCAGCCCTGGGGGGGCGAGCACTGAAGCTTTCTTT. Protein sequence: CASSPGGASTEAFF. The chain has TRBV7-9 and TRBJ1-1; the D gene is possibly TRBD1 (6 bases). Per the germline V gene, CDR1 is SEHNR and CDR2 is FQNEAQ (reference sequence). The V and J ends lost 5 bases and 4 bases respectively, with 14 bases between them. This CDR3 contains 14 residues.

CDR3 protein: CASSRTSGRKYNEQFF. CDR3 bases: TGTGCCAGCAGCCGGACCAGCGGGAGGAAATACAATGAGCAGTTCTTC. The chain combines TRBV7-9 with TRBJ2-1, with TRBD2 matching 9 bases. Per the germline V gene, CDR1 is SEHNR and CDR2 is FQNEAQ (reference sequence). The CDR3 runs to 16 residues. Losses at the gene ends were 5 bases for V and 4 bases for J; bases not matched to a gene: 9.

This sequence joins TRBV5-1 and TRBJ2-5; 12 bases agree with TRBD2. Germline CDR1 SGHRS, CDR2 YFSETQ. The CDR3 consists of 16 residues. The V gene end was trimmed by 3 bases and the J gene end by 0 bases; junction bases not matched to a gene: 3. DNA for the CDR3: TGCGCCAGCAGCTCAGGACTAGCGGGGTACCAAGAGACCCAGTACTTC. Residues: CASSSGLAGYQETQYF.

This chain links TRBV9 with TRBJ2-3; D might be TRBD1 or TRBD2, each matching 5 bases. This CDR3 region has 16 residues. Germline V gene sequence: CDR1 SGDLS, CDR2 YYNGEE. V was trimmed by 0 bases and J by 6 bases, leaving 17 bases between them. The CDR3 DNA sequence: TGTGCCAGCAGCGTAGGGGACCCACCGGGTCTGGATACGCAGTATTTT. Translating gives CASSVGDPPGLDTQYF.

This clone was seen once. Written as DNA, the CDR3 is TGTGCCACCAGGGGATCGGCAGGGACGACTGAAGCTTTCTTT. It specifies CATRGSAGTTEAFF. This chain links TRBV10-3 with TRBJ1-1, with D maybe TRBD1 (6 bases). CDR1 and CDR2 from the germline V gene are ENHRY and SYGVKD. The CDR3 is 14 residues long. V was trimmed by 10 bases and J by 5 bases, leaving 20 bases between them.